A selection of T cell receptor beta chains follows, all from one sample in a study of post-analysis software for immune sequencing data. TCRdb processed the PCR reads anew with MiXCR; each CDR3 protein has one entry. The sample lists roughly 650,000 distinct CDR3 sequences; approximately 59% were seen once. The sample taken for sequencing was blood. These receptors were taken from a girl aged 2-9 years with multiple sclerosis. CDR3s include the opening cysteine and the closing phenylalanine or tryptophan. Each record gives: V gene, J gene, clone size, D gene, CDR3 protein, CDR3 DNA. A D gene is named only where the DNA matches it firmly. The listing skips clone size in some rows; elsewhere it reads once, few, many or a size class.

TRBV5-5	TRBJ2-5	many	NA	CASSLGPRSQETQYF	TGTGCCAGCAGCTTGGGGCCCAGAAGCCAAGAGACCCAGTACTTC
TRBV6-5	TRBJ2-7	NA	NA	CASSLAGIMYEQYF	TGTGCCAGCAGTCTGGCGGGAATTATGTACGAGCAGTACTTC
TRBV9	TRBJ2-1	NA	TRBD2	CASSVGAGGYNEQFF	TGTGCCAGCAGCGTAGGAGCGGGAGGCTACAATGAGCAGTTCTTC
TRBV6-4	TRBJ2-3	many	TRBD1	CASSDGTGAADTQYF	TGTGCCAGCAGTGATGGGACAGGTGCCGCAGATACGCAGTATTTT
TRBV10-3	TRBJ2-3	NA	NA	CAVDGPNSGTQYF	TGTGCCGTAGACGGGCCAAACAGTGGTACGCAGTATTTT
TRBV12-3/TRBV12-4	TRBJ2-3	NA	NA	CASTPSTDVQYF	TGTGCCAGCACCCCGAGCACAGATGTGCAGTATTTT
TRBV25-1	TRBJ2-1	few	NA	CASSNQEFF	TGTGCCAGCAGCAACCAAGAGTTCTTC
TRBV7-2	TRBJ2-5	few	TRBD2	CATRAGGGETQYF	TGTGCCACCCGAGCGGGGGGAGGTGAGACCCAGTACTTC
TRBV20-1	TRBJ1-2	NA	NA	CSARAPGDYGYTF	TGCAGTGCTAGAGCTCCAGGCGATTATGGCTACACCTTC
TRBV20-1	TRBJ1-3	NA	NA	CSAKGVAGSGNTIYF	TGCAGTGCTAAGGGGGTGGCGGGGTCTGGAAACACCATATATTTT
TRBV2	TRBJ1-4	once	NA	CASSAEFLKLFF	TGTGCCAGCAGTGCGGAATTTTTAAAACTGTTTTTT
TRBV12-3/TRBV12-4	TRBJ1-5	NA	TRBD1	CASSLGTGGNDQPQHF	TGTGCCAGCAGTTTAGGCACAGGGGGGAATGATCAGCCCCAGCATTTT
TRBV20-1	TRBJ1-2	NA	NA	CSAIPGADLGYTF	TGCAGTGCTATCCCCGGGGCGGATTTGGGCTACACCTTC
TRBV6-1	TRBJ2-5	NA	TRBD2	CASKPGGVWEQYF	TGTGCCAGCAAACCGGGAGGGGTTTGGGAGCAGTACTTC
TRBV5-1	TRBJ2-3	NA	NA	CASSHGPGNTDTQYF	TGCGCCAGCAGCCACGGGCCTGGGAACACAGATACGCAGTATTTT
TRBV29-1	TRBJ1-5	few	NA	CSAATSHLLDQPQHF	TGCAGCGCTGCGACCTCCCACCTACTAGATCAGCCCCAGCATTTT
TRBV4-3	TRBJ2-1	few	TRBD2	CASSQDLMASGGAGNEQFF	TGCGCCAGCAGCCAAGATCTAATGGCTAGCGGGGGGGCAGGCAATGAGCAGTTCTTC
TRBV7-2	TRBJ1-1	NA	NA	CASSLDPGPNTEAFF	TGTGCCAGCAGCTTAGATCCGGGTCCGAACACTGAAGCTTTCTTT
TRBV5-1	TRBJ2-1	NA	NA	CASSLDGDFYNEQFF	TGCGCCAGCAGCTTGGACGGGGATTTCTACAATGAGCAGTTCTTC
TRBV10-3	TRBJ2-3	few	NA	CAISESTRDATDTQYF	TGTGCCATCAGTGAGTCGACTCGGGACGCCACAGATACGCAGTATTTT
TRBV12-3/TRBV12-4	TRBJ2-5	NA	NA	CASSLYGAKETQYF	TGTGCCAGCAGTTTATACGGGGCCAAAGAGACCCAGTACTTC
TRBV7-9	TRBJ2-5	NA	NA	CASSPRTPQETQYF	TGTGCCAGCAGCCCCAGGACACCTCAAGAGACCCAGTACTTC
TRBV12-3/TRBV12-4	TRBJ2-2	NA	NA	CASSSTWLGASGTGELFF	TGTGCCAGCAGTTCAACTTGGTTAGGGGCCTCGGGCACCGGGGAGCTGTTTTTT
TRBV2	TRBJ1-2	few	NA	CASSGEGYGGYTF	TGTGCCAGCAGTGGGGAGGGGTATGGAGGCTACACCTTC
TRBV7-9	TRBJ2-6	few	TRBD1	CASVVGDRGTGANVLTF	TGTGCCAGCGTAGTAGGGGACAGGGGAACTGGGGCCAACGTCCTGACTTTC
TRBV14	TRBJ1-2	NA	NA	CASSPPGVYYGYTF	TGTGCCAGCAGCCCCCCGGGTGTGTACTATGGCTACACCTTC
TRBV7-2	TRBJ1-2	NA	NA	CASSLGLGQDGYTF	TGTGCCAGCAGCTTAGGATTAGGGCAGGATGGCTACACCTTC
TRBV12-3/TRBV12-4	TRBJ2-1	few	NA	CASSEVDEQFF	TGTGCCAGCAGTGAGGTGGACGAGCAGTTCTTC
TRBV12-3/TRBV12-4	TRBJ1-1	few	TRBD1	CASSPRQGATEAFF	TGTGCCAGCAGTCCCCGCCAGGGGGCCACTGAAGCTTTCTTT
TRBV2	TRBJ2-3	NA	NA	CASSEWRDTQYF	TGTGCCAGCAGTGAATGGCGAGATACGCAGTATTTT
TRBV20-1	TRBJ2-7	NA	TRBD2	CSARVAGVMYEQYF	TGCAGTGCTAGAGTGGCGGGAGTGATGTACGAGCAGTACTTC
TRBV7-9	TRBJ2-5	NA	TRBD2	CASSLESAGGPGETQYF	TGTGCCAGCAGCTTGGAGTCGGCGGGAGGGCCTGGGGAGACCCAGTACTTC
TRBV7-2	TRBJ2-7	NA	TRBD2	CASSSMGLAGVFEQYF	TGTGCCAGCAGCTCGATGGGACTAGCGGGAGTATTCGAGCAGTACTTC
TRBV4-1	TRBJ2-6	NA	NA	CASSQEYMGAGANVLTF	TGCGCCAGCAGCCAAGAATATATGGGGGCTGGGGCCAACGTCCTGACTTTC
TRBV7-2	TRBJ2-2	NA	TRBD1	CASSVPAGQGAIRSGELFF	TGTGCCAGCAGCGTACCCGCGGGACAGGGGGCGATAAGGTCCGGGGAGCTGTTTTTT
TRBV29-1	TRBJ2-1	NA	TRBD1	CSVPPPQESGQNYLFSYNEQFF	TGCAGCGTTCCCCCCCCACAGGAGTCGGGACAGAACTACTTATTTTCCTACAATGAGCAGTTCTTC
TRBV2	TRBJ1-2	once	NA	CASSKRTENYGYTF	TGTGCCAGCAGCAAACGGACAGAGAACTATGGCTACACCTTC
TRBV25-1	TRBJ1-5	NA	NA	CASSESFLESGEPQHF	TGTGCCAGCAGTGAATCTTTTTTGGAGTCCGGTGAGCCCCAGCATTTT
TRBV11-2	TRBJ2-1	few	NA	CASSLDGPGTGNEQFF	TGTGCCAGCAGCTTAGATGGGCCAGGGACGGGTAATGAGCAGTTCTTC
TRBV10-3	TRBJ2-1	NA	NA	CAISGGGTDEQFF	TGTGCCATCAGTGGAGGGGGTACGGATGAGCAGTTCTTC
TRBV12-3/TRBV12-4	TRBJ1-2	few	TRBD1	CASSWGQGDGYTF	TGTGCCAGCAGTTGGGGACAGGGTGATGGCTACACCTTC
TRBV20-1	TRBJ2-5	NA	TRBD2	CSARALGLGLGTQYF	TGCAGTGCTAGAGCGTTGGGACTAGGGTTAGGGACCCAGTACTTC
TRBV29-1	TRBJ2-1	NA	TRBD2	CSGTLAGGMNEQFF	TGCAGCGGAACTCTAGCGGGGGGTATGAATGAGCAGTTCTTC
TRBV6-1	TRBJ2-4	NA	NA	CASAEGWANIQYF	TGTGCCAGCGCCGAAGGGTGGGCGAACATTCAGTACTTC